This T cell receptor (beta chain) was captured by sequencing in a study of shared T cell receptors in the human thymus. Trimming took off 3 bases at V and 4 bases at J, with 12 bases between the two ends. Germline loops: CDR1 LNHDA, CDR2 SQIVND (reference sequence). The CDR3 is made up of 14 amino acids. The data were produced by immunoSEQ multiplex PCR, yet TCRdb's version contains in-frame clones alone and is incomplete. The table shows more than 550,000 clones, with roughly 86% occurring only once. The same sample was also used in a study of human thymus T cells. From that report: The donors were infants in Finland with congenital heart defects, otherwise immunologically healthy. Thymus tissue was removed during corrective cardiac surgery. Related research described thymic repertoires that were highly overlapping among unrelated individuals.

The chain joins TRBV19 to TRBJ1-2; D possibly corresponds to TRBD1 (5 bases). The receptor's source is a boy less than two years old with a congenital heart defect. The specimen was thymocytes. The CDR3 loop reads CASSIQGGVYGYTF. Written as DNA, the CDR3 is TGTGCCAGTAGTATCCAGGGAGGCGTCTATGGCTACACCTTC.